This T cell receptor (beta chain) was sequenced for a study of early T cells in non-severe SARS-CoV-2 infection (dated by TCRdb to 2020 to 2022). Regarding the complete study: Bulk RNA from unsorted whole blood was used for TCR sequencing, so alpha and beta chains could not be paired.

From its cysteine to its phenylalanine, the CDR3 spans 14 amino acids. Only the CDR3 part of the read is kept: 42 bases, read in frame from the first base. The CDR1 and CDR2 encoded by the germline V gene are SGDLS and YYNGEE. Study-level results and caveats: VDJdb matching was skewed toward anti-spike CD8 responses, so virus-specific expansions were likely underestimated and private and CD4 specificities were missed.

Library prep was done by 5' RACE. Instrument on record: NextSeq 500. In the TCR library protocol, unique molecular identifiers were attached to individual cDNA molecules to correct for PCR bias and sequencing error. Sequencing covered both TCR alpha and beta chains, and within each sample the abundances of alpha and beta sequences were tightly co-correlated. Per the authors' processing: V gene, J gene and CDR3 annotation of TCR sequences was performed with Decombinator V4. Expanded TCRs were defined as changing significantly between any two time points under a Poisson model with p below 0.0001. TCR abundances were normalised to the total number of TCRs sequenced per sample and expressed as counts per million. TRAV1-2 paired with TRAJ12, TRAJ20 or TRAJ33 defined MAIT TCRs, while TRAV10 paired with TRAJ18 defined iNKT TCRs. A search of VDJdb, accessed on 1 November 2021, was run for TCRs annotated to CMV, EBV and SARS-CoV-2, with TCRs annotated for multiple antigens excluded. TCRdb reworked the public reads: Q25 trimming with fastp, MiXCR clone assembly, productive beta chains retained. Identical CDR3 proteins give one entry, which carries the most common genes and DNA. TCRdb's processing, not the authors', yielded these V and J calls. Across this sample there are tens of thousands of distinct CDR3 sequences, with around 12% seen only once. The ten largest clones capture approximately 7% of the sample.

About this clonotype: What this receptor recognizes is not known. A read error may produce the germline difference seen at one junction end.

Set within a cohort of healthcare workers in London, UK, this nested case-control study involved weekly PCR testing of nasopharyngeal swabs along with blood sampling. Healthcare workers were enrolled in the week of the UK lockdown, from 23 to 31 March 2020, and were followed every week for up to roughly 16 weeks. This receptor was taken from an adult who was a healthcare worker with PCR-confirmed SARS-CoV-2 infection or an uninfected control (not recorded which). The chain was built from TRBV9 and TRBJ2-3; the D gene cannot be named for sure. The sequenced material came from whole blood. The DNA reads as follows: TGTGCCAGCGGCGTAGATGTCTACCAGGATACGCAGTATTTT. It translates to CASGVDVYQDTQYF. Full variable domain (CDR3 extended with the reference TRBV9 and TRBJ2-3 proteins): DSGVTQTPKHLITATGQRVTLRCSPRSGDLSVYWYQQSLDQGLQFLIQYYNGEERAKGNILERFSAQQFPDLHSELNLSSLELGDSALYFCASGVDVYQDTQYFGPGTRLTVL.